One and the same sample provided the 23 T cell receptor beta chains below, sequenced in a study of blood T cell repertoires in COVID-19. The table came from immunoSEQ multiplex PCR; TCRdb's copy has only in-frame clones and leaves some out. Found here are roughly 250,000 clones, roughly 87% of them singletons; the top ten hold just over 7%. Sequencing input: peripheral blood. Receptors originate from a man aged 60-69 years who had recovered from COVID-19.

This chain links TRBV6-5 with TRBJ1-5, with 8 bases identical to TRBD1. V shed 5 bases, J shed 5 bases, and the junction held 5 bases outside the gene matches. Germline V CDR1 and CDR2: MNHEY, SVGAGI. CDR3 length: 14 residues. DNA for the CDR3: TGTGCCAGCAGTACCATACAGGGGGATCAGCCCCAGCATTTT. This encodes CASSTIQGDQPQHF.

This clone has a handful of counts. The chain couples TRBV18 to TRBJ1-5, with TRBD1 as a possible D gene (6 bases). CDR3 size: 13 residues. Trimming stripped 3 bases from V and 7 bases from J, with 10 bases between. CDR1 is KGHSH and CDR2 is LQKENI in the germline V gene. The CDR3 spells CASSPTGQQPQHF. CDR3 DNA sequence: TGTGCCAGCTCACCGACGGGACAACAGCCCCAGCATTTT.

The rearrangement uses TRBV11-3 and TRBJ2-5; perhaps TRBD1 as D (6 bases). The CDR3 covers 14 residues. Germline assignment: CDR1 SGHNT and CDR2 YENEEA. Trimming pared 8 bases from V and 3 bases from J, leaving 16 bases between. The CDR3 protein is CASLKGQGKETQYF. DNA of the CDR3: TGTGCCAGCCTTAAGGGGCAGGGGAAAGAGACCCAGTACTTC.

The chain has TRBV27 and TRBJ2-7; 7 bases are a match to TRBD2. This CDR3 is 15 amino acids long. V gave up 6 bases and J gave up 9 bases; unmatched junction bases: 17. CDR1 and CDR2 from the germline V gene are MNHEY and SMNVEV (reference sequence). The CDR3 protein is CASRTGTTVNGVQYF. For the CDR3, the DNA is TGTGCCAGCAGAACCGGGACTACCGTTAACGGCGTGCAGTACTTC.

V is TRBV14 and J is TRBJ2-1; 7 nucleotides match TRBD2. This CDR3 region has 16 residues. Trimming removed 1 base from V and 2 bases from J; junction bases left unmatched: 5. Germline V lookup: CDR1 SGHDN, CDR2 FVKESK. Here the CDR3 DNA reads TGTGCCAGCAGCCAAGGGGGGGGTTTAACCTACAATGAGCAGTTCTTC. It is translated as CASSQGGGLTYNEQFF.

The V gene is TRBV20-1, the J gene TRBJ1-5; D is uncertain. V gave up 6 bases and J gave up 3 bases, with 3 bases separating them. The CDR3 contains 10 residues. CDR1 and CDR2 from the germline V gene are DFQATT and SNEGSKA (reference sequence). The CDR3 bases are TGCAGTGCCATCAATCAGCCCCAGCATTTT. It specifies CSAINQPQHF.

For the CDR3, the DNA is TGCGCCAGCAGCTTGGAAGGGACATTCCCCGGTGAAGCTTTCTTT. This gives the protein CASSLEGTFPGEAFF. The genes are TRBV5-1 and TRBJ1-1; D might be TRBD1 (6 bases). Trimming cost V 0 bases and J 7 bases, with 16 bases left between them. Germline values: CDR1 SGHRS, CDR2 YFSETQ. The length of the CDR3 is 15 residues.

The J gene is TRBJ2-5, the V gene TRBV12-5; 13 positions match TRBD2. CDR1 and CDR2 from the germline V gene are LGHNT and FRNRAP. The CDR3 contains 18 residues. V dropped 0 bases and J dropped 3; count of bases not matched to a gene: 7. For the CDR3, the DNA is TGTGCTAGTGGTTTGGTACGTGACGGGACTAGCGGGAAAGAGACCCAGTACTTC. The encoded protein is CASGLVRDGTSGKETQYF.

This clone was observed a single time. The rearrangement uses TRBV9 and TRBJ1-2; D is unclear. Per the germline V gene, CDR1 is SGDLS and CDR2 is YYNGEE. The CDR3 runs to 13 residues. Trimming removed 0 bases at V and 2 bases at J, with 5 bases between. The CDR3 nucleotides read TGTGCCAGCAGCGTAGTACAGAACTATGGCTACACCTTC. Encoded protein: CASSVVQNYGYTF.

The chain has TRBV2 and TRBJ2-3; D might be TRBD1 (6 bases). Germline CDR1 reads SNHLY; CDR2 reads FYNNEI. The CDR3 loop spans 16 amino acids. Between the trimmed V and J ends, which lost 4 bases and 2 bases, there was a span of 16 bases. The CDR3 nucleotides are TGTGCCAGCAGTGTTTCAGGGGACCCCCTCACAGATACGCAGTATTTT. Amino acid sequence: CASSVSGDPLTDTQYF. Using reference TRBV2 and TRBJ2-3 for the parts outside the CDR3, the full variable domain is EPEVTQTPSHQVTQMGQEVILRCVPISNHLYFYWYRQILGQKVEFLVSFYNNEISEKSEIFDDQFSVERPDGSNFTLKIRSTKLEDSAMYFCASSVSGDPLTDTQYFGPGTRLTVL.

The V and J genes are TRBV5-1 and TRBJ2-2; D is possibly TRBD1 (6 bases). Germline V gene data show CDR1 as SGHRS and CDR2 as YFSETQ. The V end lost 6 bases, the J end lost 4 bases, and 19 bases lay between the germline ends. The CDR3 has 16 residues. The CDR3 loop is CASTAPAGTITGELFF. The CDR3 bases are TGCGCCAGCACCGCTCCCGCCGGGACAATCACCGGGGAGCTGTTTTTT. The whole variable domain, filled in from reference TRBV5-1 and TRBJ2-2, reads KAGVTQTPRYLIKTRGQQVTLSCSPISGHRSVSWYQQTPGQGLQFLFEYFSETQRNKGNFPGRFSGRQFSNSRSEMNVSTLELGDSALYLCASTAPAGTITGELFFGEGSRLTVL.

The genes are TRBV21-1 and TRBJ1-6. TRBV21-1 is recorded as a pseudogene. CDR3 length equals 20 residues. CDR3 DNA: TGTGCCAGCAGCTTCCGATTTACGGGGTCGGTCTTCTTGAGGAATTCACCCCTCCACTTT. Encoded protein: CASSFRFTGSVFLRNSPLHF.

V usage is TRBV30 and J usage is TRBJ1-1, with D possibly TRBD1 on 5 matching bases. The germline V and J ends were trimmed by 7 bases and 4 bases, with 16 bases remaining between them. The CDR3 runs 13 residues. The V gene's germline CDR1 is GTSNPN and CDR2 SVGIG (reference sequence). The CDR3 loop is CASVGGGITEAFF. CDR3 DNA sequence: TGTGCCTCCGTTGGGGGGGGGATCACTGAAGCTTTCTTT. Drawing the rest from reference TRBV30 and TRBJ1-1, the complete variable domain is SQTIHQWPATLVQPVGSPLSLECTVEGTSNPNLYWYRQAAGRGLQLLFYSVGIGQISSEVPQNLSASRPQDRQFILSSKKLLLSDSGFYLCASVGGGITEAFFGQGTRLTVV.

The rearrangement uses TRBV2 and TRBJ2-3; 7 nucleotides align to TRBD1. This CDR3 has 15 amino acids. Per the germline V gene, CDR1 is SNHLY and CDR2 is FYNNEI. The junction had 11 bases not matched to a gene; V was cut back by 6 bases and J by 5 bases. CDR3 protein: CASSSGQLVQDTQYF. In nucleotides, the CDR3 is TGTGCCAGCAGCTCGGGACAGCTCGTTCAAGATACGCAGTATTTT.

This clone was recorded only once. The V call is TRBV5-4, the J call TRBJ2-7, with 7 bases lining up with TRBD1. Looked up from germline, CDR1 is SGHNT and CDR2 is YYREEE (reference sequence). V gave up 0 bases and J gave up 3 bases; unmatched junction bases: 3. The CDR3 totals 14 residues. As DNA, the CDR3 is TGTGCCAGCAGCTTGGCCGCAGGGGGCTACGAGCAGTACTTC. It specifies CASSLAAGGYEQYF.

This clone came up once. This chain connects TRBV7-9 to TRBJ1-2; D may be TRBD1 (5 bases). Germline CDR1 and CDR2: SEHNR and FQNEAQ (reference sequence). The CDR3 runs to 13 residues. Trimming stripped 1 base from V and 5 bases from J, with 8 bases between. The CDR3, as DNA: TGTGCCAGCAGCTTAGAGACAGTTTATGGCTACACCTTC. Its translation: CASSLETVYGYTF.

The chain has TRBV10-3 and TRBJ2-3; 9 bases are shared with TRBD2. The CDR3 consists of 16 residues. After removal of 1 base from V and 4 bases from J, the junction contained 6 bases not matched to a gene. CDR1 is ENHRY and CDR2 is SYGVKD in the germline V gene. CDR3 bases: TGTGCCATCAGTGAGTGGGGGACTAGCATGTCAGATACGCAGTATTTT. Residues: CAISEWGTSMSDTQYF.

This clone has only one observation. The chain uses TRBV7-2 and TRBJ1-1; D possibly corresponds to TRBD1 (5 bases). The CDR3 is made up of 16 amino acids. The germline V gene has CDR1 SGHTA and CDR2 FQGNSA. Between the trimmed V and J ends, which lost 3 bases and 11 bases, there was a span of 25 bases. The CDR3 protein is CASSFFPGNVKGAAFF. The CDR3 DNA reads TGTGCCAGCAGCTTTTTTCCAGGGAATGTGAAAGGGGCGGCTTTCTTT.

V and J are TRBV6-5 and TRBJ2-7, with 10 bases lining up with TRBD2. The CDR3 is 12 residues long. Trimming took 8 bases from V and 6 from J; bases not matched to a gene: 4. Germline V gene data show CDR1 as MNHEY and CDR2 as SVGAGI. CDR3 DNA sequence: TGTGCCAGCGGGAGCGGGAGGGGCGAGCAGTACGTC. Translated: CASGSGRGEQYV.

This clone was detected once. V gene TRBV2 combines with J gene TRBJ2-7; 7 bases are shared with TRBD1. This CDR3 has 13 residues. Per germline, CDR1 SNHLY and CDR2 FYNNEI. V dropped 4 bases and J dropped 3; count of bases not matched to a gene: 3. The CDR3 nucleotides are TGTGCCAGCAGTGGGGGACAGTACTACGAGCAGTACTTC. Translating it yields CASSGGQYYEQYF.

The chain recombines TRBV5-4 with TRBJ2-2; 8 positions agree with TRBD1. CDR1 and CDR2 (germline): SGHNT, YYREEE (reference sequence). This CDR3 contains 14 residues. V was pared by 4 bases and J by 7 bases, with 6 bases of the junction left unmatched. CDR3 loop: CASSTGQGGGELFF. DNA for the CDR3: TGTGCCAGCAGCACAGGACAGGGCGGCGGGGAGCTGTTTTTT.

J is TRBJ1-5 and V is TRBV19; no clear D. Germline V lookup: CDR1 LNHDA, CDR2 SQIVND (reference sequence). V gave up 8 bases and J gave up 5 bases, with 4 bases separating them. CDR3 length equals 10 residues. The CDR3 is CASGHQPQHF. The CDR3 region has the DNA TGTGCCAGTGGCCATCAGCCCCAGCATTTT.

V gene TRBV6-7 combines with J gene TRBJ2-7; D unclear. TRBV6-7 is marked as an open reading frame, function uncertain. The V end was cut by 2 bases, the J end by 3 bases, with 20 bases between. CDR3 size: 17 residues. CDR3 in DNA: TGTGCCAGCAGTTACCCTCCCACGCCCGGAGACCTCTACGAGCAGTACGTC. Translation: CASSYPPTPGDLYEQYV.